These 32 T cell receptor beta chains share one sample of origin, sequenced in a study of T-cell memory formation after mild COVID-19. In TCRdb, the 5' RACE reads were re-called with MiXCR into one record per CDR3 protein. Of tens of thousands of distinct CDR3 sequences in the sample, 13% were seen once. Input material: PBMCs or a T cell subset sorted from them (not recorded which). The receptors come from an adult woman who had mild COVID-19 (a few samples of this study predate the infection). Cell type and time point are not known.

This clonotype was observed a handful of times. V gene TRBV6-5 combines with J gene TRBJ1-1; 7 nucleotides match TRBD1. The V segment lost 8 bases and the J segment 8 bases; nucleotides outside the gene matches: 5. CDR1 is MNHEY and CDR2 is SVGAGI in the germline V gene. This CDR3 region has 11 residues. CDR3 sequence reads: CASLRGGEAFF. The CDR3 bases are TGTGCCAGCCTTCGAGGGGGCGAAGCTTTCTTT.

This clonotype has more than one count but fewer than ten. The CDR3 sequence: CASSQVGKGQGNTGELFF. In nucleotides, the CDR3 is TGTGCCAGCAGCCAAGTGGGCAAGGGACAGGGGAACACCGGGGAGCTGTTTTTT. This rearrangement joins TRBV14 to TRBJ2-2; 9 nucleotides align to TRBD1. This CDR3 is 18 amino acids long. With V trimmed by 1 base and J by 1 base, 7 bases remained unmatched. Germline V gene sequence: CDR1 SGHDN, CDR2 FVKESK.

The chain is built from TRBV4-1 and TRBJ1-5; D not certain. The germline gives CDR1 MGHRA, CDR2 YSYEKL. The CDR3 is made up of 14 amino acids. V was cut by 1 base and J by 7 bases, with 11 bases left in between. The CDR3 DNA reads as TGCGCCAGCAGCCAAGTTAGCGTTTCCCAGCCCCAGCATTTT. It yields the protein CASSQVSVSQPQHF.

The rearrangement joins TRBV27 to TRBJ2-2; D gene unclear. The CDR3 is made up of 14 amino acids. Germline CDR1 reads MNHEY; CDR2 reads SMNVEV (reference sequence). V was pared by 3 bases and J by 1 base, with 6 bases between. CDR3 amino acids: CASSFFGNTGELFF. The CDR3 nucleotides read TGTGCCAGCAGTTTTTTCGGGAACACCGGGGAGCTGTTTTTT.

This clonotype was counted only a few times. This chain links TRBV7-9 with TRBJ2-2; D call uncertain. The germline V gene encodes CDR1 SEHNR and CDR2 FQNEAQ (reference sequence). The CDR3 runs 13 residues. The ends were cut back, 2 bases at V and 5 bases at J, with 6 bases in the middle. The CDR3 here is CASSLRVTGELFF. The CDR3 DNA is TGTGCCAGCAGCTTAAGGGTGACCGGGGAGCTGTTTTTT.

The V and J genes are TRBV24-1 and TRBJ2-1, with TRBD2 identical over 8 bases. This CDR3 region has 14 residues. V lost 4 bases, J lost 7 bases, and 5 bases stayed unmatched. Germline values: CDR1 KGHDR, CDR2 SFDVKD. CDR3 bases: TGTGCCACCAGTGAAAGCGGGAGTTTGAATGAGCAGTTCTTC. It translates to CATSESGSLNEQFF.

V gene TRBV7-9 combines with J gene TRBJ2-7, with D perhaps TRBD1 (6 bases). Between the trimmed V and J ends, which lost 5 bases and 0 bases, there was a span of 17 bases. The CDR3 loop spans 16 amino acids. Germline V lookup: CDR1 SEHNR, CDR2 FQNEAQ (reference sequence). The CDR3 coding sequence is TGTGCCAGCAGCCTCGAAACAGGGACCAGCTCCTACGAGCAGTACTTC. It specifies CASSLETGTSSYEQYF. Full variable domain (outside the CDR3, taken from reference TRBV7-9 and TRBJ2-7): DTGVSQNPRHKITKRGQNVTFRCDPISEHNRLYWYRQTLGQGPEFLTYFQNEAQLEKSRLLSDRFSAERPKGSFSTLEIQRTEQGDSAMYLCASSLETGTSSYEQYFGPGTRLTVT.

V and J are TRBV14 and TRBJ2-3; D might be TRBD2 (6 bases). V was shortened by 5 bases and J by 2 bases, with 14 bases between the two germline ends. This CDR3 has 15 amino acids. CDR1 is SGHDN, CDR2 FVKESK, per germline. CDR3 in DNA: TGTGCCAGCAGCTTTCAACCGGGGGACACAGATACGCAGTATTTT. Protein: CASSFQPGDTDTQYF.

The sample holds a few counts of this clonotype. V gene TRBV4-1 combines with J gene TRBJ1-4; D is unclear. The V and J ends lost 1 base and 4 bases respectively, with 13 bases between them. Germline lookup yields CDR1 MGHRA and CDR2 YSYEKL. This CDR3 has 16 residues. CDR3 region: CASSQVYSGDNEKLFF. For the CDR3, the DNA is TGCGCCAGCAGCCAAGTCTATTCCGGAGATAATGAAAAACTGTTTTTT.

This clonotype turned up a few times. The chain recombines TRBV7-9 with TRBJ2-7; perhaps TRBD2 as D (5 bases). V lost 5 bases, J lost 2 bases, and 13 bases lay in between. Germline assignment: CDR1 SEHNR and CDR2 FQNEAQ (reference sequence). The CDR3 runs 14 residues. The CDR3 nucleotides read TGTGCCAGCAGCCCCGGGGTATCAACCTACGAGCAGTACTTC. This gives the protein CASSPGVSTYEQYF.

The chain recombines TRBV7-9 with TRBJ2-7; D is ambiguous. This CDR3 is built from 14 residues. CDR1 and CDR2 from the germline V gene are SEHNR and FQNEAQ (reference sequence). V gave up 5 bases and J gave up 3 bases, with 14 bases separating them. CDR3 bases: TGTGCCAGCAGCCCAGGCGGCAGCTACTACGAGCAGTACTTC. Translated: CASSPGGSYYEQYF.

This clonotype occurred a few times. V is TRBV4-1 and J is TRBJ2-1; 16 nucleotides align to TRBD2. The germline V gene encodes CDR1 MGHRA and CDR2 YSYEKL. This CDR3 has 19 amino acids. V shed 2 bases and J 0 bases; nucleotides not matched to a gene: 4. This chain's CDR3 is CASSQPGLAGGLSYNEQFF. The CDR3 DNA reads TGCGCCAGCAGCCAACCGGGACTAGCGGGGGGGCTCTCCTACAATGAGCAGTTCTTC.

There are many counts of this clonotype. V is TRBV30 and J is TRBJ2-1; D might be TRBD1 (6 bases). The V and J ends lost 1 base and 8 bases respectively, with 12 bases between them. Germline CDR1 GTSNPN, CDR2 SVGIG (reference sequence). This CDR3 is built from 13 residues. The CDR3 loop reads CAWSATGLDEQFF. CDR3 sequence (DNA): TGTGCCTGGAGTGCAACAGGGTTGGATGAGCAGTTCTTC. The full variable domain, with the rest looked up from reference TRBV30 and TRBJ2-1, is SQTIHQWPATLVQPVGSPLSLECTVEGTSNPNLYWYRQAAGRGLQLLFYSVGIGQISSEVPQNLSASRPQDRQFILSSKKLLLSDSGFYLCAWSATGLDEQFFGPGTRLTVL.

The V and J genes are TRBV4-3 and TRBJ2-7, with D maybe TRBD2 (6 bases). The CDR3 covers 18 residues. Trimming removed 2 bases from V and 1 base from J, with 21 bases in between. The germline gives CDR1 LGHNA, CDR2 YSLEER. CDR3 nucleotides: TGCGCCAGCAGCCAATCCCCCCTTCGACTAGGGGCGTCCTACGAGCAGTACTTC. Its protein is CASSQSPLRLGASYEQYF.

In its sample, this clonotype was seen many times. V is TRBV7-9 and J is TRBJ2-7, with 9 bases that match TRBD2. Germline V gene lookup returns CDR1 SEHNR and CDR2 FQNEAQ (reference sequence). The ends lost 3 bases at V and 2 bases at J; junction bases unmatched: 8. The CDR3 runs 16 residues. The CDR3 DNA is TGTGCCAGCAGCTTCCCGATAGCGGGGGACGCCTACGAGCAGTACTTC. Protein sequence: CASSFPIAGDAYEQYF.

The chain links TRBV4-3 to TRBJ2-7; D is perhaps TRBD1 or TRBD2 (5 bases each). This CDR3 has 14 amino acids. In germline, CDR1 is LGHNA, CDR2 YSLEER. The V gene lost 1 base and the J gene lost 6 bases, with 13 bases spanning the gap. In DNA, the CDR3 is TGCGCCAGCAGCCAAGTGGTGGGACCAGGCGAGCAGTACTTC. Translated: CASSQVVGPGEQYF.

This clonotype was detected a few times. The genes are TRBV6-1 and TRBJ2-7; D is ambiguous. The V gene lost 7 bases and the J gene lost 5 bases, with 18 bases spanning the gap. Germline V lookup: CDR1 MNHNS, CDR2 SASEGT. The CDR3 is 14 residues long. The CDR3 sequence is CASTLLQSLDEQYF. The CDR3 nucleotides read TGTGCCAGCACTCTACTGCAGTCCCTCGACGAGCAGTACTTC.

This rearrangement joins TRBV7-6 to TRBJ2-1, with 9 nucleotides matching TRBD1. The CDR3 length is 15 residues. In germline, CDR1 is SGHVS, CDR2 FNYEAQ. J lost 9 bases, V lost 0 bases, and 6 bases had no gene match. The CDR3 coding sequence is TGTGCCAGCAGCTTAGCGACGGGACAGGGCAGTGAGCAGTTCTTC. This translates into CASSLATGQGSEQFF.

This clonotype was counted a few times. This chain links TRBV30 with TRBJ2-6, with D tentatively TRBD2 (5 bases). V lost 0 bases and J 0 bases, leaving 9 bases between the germline ends. Germline CDR1 is GTSNPN and CDR2 is SVGIG (reference sequence). CDR3 length: 16 amino acids. CDR3 nucleotides: TGTGCCTGGAGTGTACCGGGAATCTCTGGGGCCAACGTCCTGACTTTC. This codes for CAWSVPGISGANVLTF. The full variable domain, with the rest looked up from reference TRBV30 and TRBJ2-6, is SQTIHQWPATLVQPVGSPLSLECTVEGTSNPNLYWYRQAAGRGLQLLFYSVGIGQISSEVPQNLSASRPQDRQFILSSKKLLLSDSGFYLCAWSVPGISGANVLTFGAGSRLTVL.

The gene calls are TRBV4-1 and TRBJ1-5; possibly TRBD1 for D (6 bases). Trimming shortened V by 5 bases and J by 6 bases, and 17 bases separated the two germline ends. CDR3 length: 15 amino acids. Germline CDR1 reads MGHRA; CDR2 reads YSYEKL. CDR3 sequence: CASSYGPGGAQPQHF. The CDR3 nucleotides are TGCGCCAGCAGCTACGGACCTGGGGGGGCTCAGCCCCAGCATTTT.

Ten or more counts support this clonotype. This rearrangement joins TRBV5-1 to TRBJ2-3; D unresolved. V lost 4 bases, J lost 6 bases, and 18 bases lay in between. The CDR3 runs to 15 residues. The germline V gene encodes CDR1 SGHRS and CDR2 YFSETQ. As DNA, the CDR3 is TGCGCCAGCAGCCTATCCTATGAAGAGTCGGATACGCAGTATTTT. Its translation is CASSLSYEESDTQYF.

This clonotype was counted a few times. The chain employs TRBV27 and TRBJ2-7; tentatively, D is TRBD2 (5 bases). The V end lost 4 bases, the J end lost 2 bases, and 15 bases lay between the germline ends. Germline values: CDR1 MNHEY, CDR2 SMNVEV (reference sequence). CDR3 length: 15 amino acids. CDR3 residues: CASSSGMGRAYEQYF. In DNA, the CDR3 is TGTGCCAGCAGTTCGGGAATGGGGAGAGCCTACGAGCAGTACTTC.

This clonotype was observed a handful of times. The V gene is TRBV7-9, the J gene TRBJ2-1; D is unresolved. Germline V lookup: CDR1 SEHNR, CDR2 FQNEAQ (reference sequence). V was cut by 1 base and J by 3 bases, with 7 bases left in between. CDR3 length equals 14 residues. The CDR3 sequence: CASSLDRNYNEQFF. The CDR3 DNA reads TGTGCCAGCAGCTTAGACAGAAACTACAATGAGCAGTTCTTC.

The V gene is TRBV7-9, the J gene TRBJ2-7; D is unclear. The V and J ends lost 5 bases and 1 base respectively, with 12 bases between them. The CDR3 contains 14 residues. Germline CDR1 is SEHNR and CDR2 is FQNEAQ (reference sequence). The DNA for the CDR3 is TGTGCCAGCAGCAGGACGCTGGAATCCTACGAGCAGTACTTC. It encodes CASSRTLESYEQYF.

The CDR3 DNA follows: TGTGCCAGCGGTCTTGGTCCTTTCACGGAATACAATGAGCAGTTCTTC. Translating gives CASGLGPFTEYNEQFF. The chain uses TRBV7-6 and TRBJ2-1; D ambiguous. The CDR3 is 16 amino acids. CDR1 SGHVS and CDR2 FNYEAQ come from the germline V gene. V was shortened by 8 bases and J by 4 bases, with 21 bases between the two germline ends.

The V and J genes are TRBV29-1 and TRBJ2-7; 11 positions match TRBD2. The CDR3 contains 14 residues. The V segment lost 5 bases and the J segment 3 bases; nucleotides outside the gene matches: 6. Germline V gene sequence: CDR1 SQVTM, CDR2 ANQGSEA. CDR3 region: CSVFLTSGIYEQYF. CDR3 DNA: TGCAGCGTTTTTCTGACTAGCGGGATCTACGAGCAGTACTTC.

This chain uses TRBV24-1 with TRBJ2-5; 7 bases are shared with TRBD2. Looked up from germline, CDR1 is KGHDR and CDR2 is SFDVKD. After removal of 3 bases from V and 2 bases from J, the junction contained 14 bases not matched to a gene. This CDR3 has 18 amino acids. CDR3 in DNA: TGTGCCACCAGTGATGTCGGTGGTTCTAGCGGTTTGCAAGAGACCCAGTACTTC. Translation: CATSDVGGSSGLQETQYF.

The CDR3 DNA reads as TGTGCCAGCAGTGAAGCGCGCCTCCTCCTCGGGGTAGCCAAAAACATTCAGTACTTC. As protein: CASSEARLLLGVAKNIQYF. V gene TRBV2 combines with J gene TRBJ2-4, with TRBD2 as a possible D gene (5 bases). The germline V gene has CDR1 SNHLY and CDR2 FYNNEI. The ends were cut back, 0 bases at V and 0 bases at J, with 18 bases in the middle. This CDR3 region has 19 residues.

V gene TRBV7-9 combines with J gene TRBJ2-1; TRBD1 matches at 12 bases. Germline CDR1 and CDR2: SEHNR and FQNEAQ (reference sequence). J lost 9 bases, V lost 5 bases, and 5 bases had no gene match. The CDR3 has 14 amino acids. CDR3 amino acids: CASSEGTGGSEQFF. Here the CDR3 DNA reads TGTGCCAGCAGCGAAGGGACAGGGGGCAGTGAGCAGTTCTTC.

This clonotype was seen only a few times. The rearrangement uses TRBV5-1 and TRBJ1-2, with TRBD1 matching over 9 bases. The CDR3 runs 18 residues. Germline CDR1 SGHRS, CDR2 YFSETQ. V lost 2 bases to trimming and J lost 0 bases; unmatched junction nucleotides: 11. CDR3 coding DNA: TGCGCCAGCAGCTTTGAACGACAGGGGGTATTAGCTAACTATGGCTACACCTTC. It is translated as CASSFERQGVLANYGYTF.

The chain links TRBV28 to TRBJ2-3; tentative D call: TRBD2 (5 bases). From germline, CDR1 is MDHEN and CDR2 SYDVKM. The CDR3 runs 14 residues. V lost 3 bases and J 2 bases, leaving 9 bases between the germline ends. CDR3 in DNA: TGTGCCAGCAGTTTTGAGGACTTCACAGATACGCAGTATTTT. Translation gives CASSFEDFTDTQYF.

This clonotype was picked up many times. The chain employs TRBV4-3 and TRBJ2-7, with a weak D call TRBD2 (6 bases). CDR1 is LGHNA, CDR2 YSLEER, per germline. Trimming removed 6 bases at V and 1 base at J, with 13 bases between. The CDR3 has 14 residues. This chain's CDR3 is CASSAGRISYEQYF. The CDR3 DNA reads TGCGCCAGCAGTGCGGGACGGATATCCTACGAGCAGTACTTC.